This T cell receptor beta chain was identified in a study of cytomegalovirus exposure and HLA in healthy donors. Study-wide findings and caveats: A later analysis associated 15,000 to 20,000 TCR beta sequences with HLA alleles at a 0.05 false discovery rate. Later analysis demonstrated an association between a missense DCLRE1C variant and TCR beta V- and J-gene trimming.

In the case of this clone: As yet, its antigen is unknown.

CDR1 and CDR2 from the germline V gene are SGHRS and YFSETQ. The V end lost 4 bases, the J end lost 4 bases, and 11 bases lay between the germline ends. CDR3 length: 13 amino acids. Researchers ran the PCR with 60 Vbeta and 13 Jbeta primers. Profiled with immunoSEQ multiplex PCR; TCRdb holds only in-frame clones, not every one. The table shows about 160,000 clones, with about three quarters occurring only once. The receptor comes from a female donor in good health and CMV-seronegative. Sequenced material: PBMCs. The J gene is TRBJ2-5, the V gene TRBV5-1; perhaps TRBD2 as D (5 bases). CDR3 region: CASSQTMPETQYF. The CDR3 DNA reads TGCGCCAGCAGCCAGACTATGCCAGAGACCCAGTACTTC. Full variable domain (remainder filled in from reference TRBV5-1 and TRBJ2-5): KAGVTQTPRYLIKTRGQQVTLSCSPISGHRSVSWYQQTPGQGLQFLFEYFSETQRNKGNFPGRFSGRQFSNSRSEMNVSTLELGDSALYLCASSQTMPETQYFGPGTRLLVL.